This TCR beta chain was recovered during a study of glioma-infiltrating T cells. With respect to this clonotype: Its antigen is unknown. This clone may be a read error of a much larger clone one base away.

TCR alpha and beta CDR3 regions were amplified from RNA using iRepertoire nested multiplex PCR. For one-step reverse transcription and amplification, about 85-400 ng of tissue mRNA or PBMC total RNA was used. TCRdb reanalysed the multiplex PCR reads using MiXCR and keeps one entry per CDR3 protein. Among some 100,000 distinct CDR3 sequences listed, about 25% were seen once. Findings and caveats of the study: Tissue and blood shared very few CDR3 sequences. Tissue-blood divergence was below expectation in non-neoplastic patients, above in gliomas.

Looked up from germline, CDR1 is SQVTM and CDR2 is ANQGSEA. The CDR3 has 14 residues. This sequence joins TRBV29-1 and TRBJ2-5; the match to TRBD2 covers 12 bases. This clonotype was obtained from a human donor with low-grade glioma or glioblastoma, undergoing nonglioma brain surgery, or in good health (not recorded which). The sample was glioma tissue, nonneoplastic brain tissue, or PBMCs (not recorded which). The CDR3 coding sequence is TGCAACGTTGATGGACTAGCGGGATTGGAGACCCAGTACTTC. This gives the protein CNVDGLAGLETQYF.